This T cell receptor beta chain was sequenced for a study of cytomegalovirus exposure and HLA in healthy donors. Study as a whole: Some 85 million unique TCRs, all from HLA-typed donors, were included in an early release of the data.

To note about this clone: As yet, its antigen is unknown.

The PCR was carried out with 60 Vbeta primers and 13 Jbeta primers. Profiled with immunoSEQ multiplex PCR; TCRdb holds only in-frame clones, not every one. The sample yields some 220,000 clones, about 89% seen once. Study results and limitations: Evidence from a later analysis indicated that most CMV-associated TCR beta chains looked HLA-restricted.

The origin of this receptor is a woman in her late teens or twenties in good health and CMV-seronegative. What was sequenced was PBMCs.

CDR3 loop: CASSSAGDVDTQYF. The DNA for the CDR3 is TGTGCCAGCAGTTCAGCGGGAGACGTAGATACGCAGTATTTT. V and J are TRBV28 and TRBJ2-3, with 8 nucleotides matching TRBD2. The CDR3 runs to 14 residues. Germline V gene sequence: CDR1 MDHEN, CDR2 SYDVKM. V lost 4 bases and J lost 5; bases outside the gene matches: 5.